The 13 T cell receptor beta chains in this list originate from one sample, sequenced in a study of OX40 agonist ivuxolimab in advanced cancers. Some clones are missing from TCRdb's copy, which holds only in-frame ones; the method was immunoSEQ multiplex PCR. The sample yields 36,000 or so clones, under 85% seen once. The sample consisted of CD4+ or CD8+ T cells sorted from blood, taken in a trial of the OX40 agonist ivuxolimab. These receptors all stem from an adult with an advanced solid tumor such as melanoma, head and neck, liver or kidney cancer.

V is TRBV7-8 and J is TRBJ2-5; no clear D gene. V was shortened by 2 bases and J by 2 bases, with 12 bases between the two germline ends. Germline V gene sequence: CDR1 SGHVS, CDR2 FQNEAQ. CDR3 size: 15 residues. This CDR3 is CASSLRSWEQETQYF. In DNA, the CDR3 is TGTGCCAGCAGCTTAAGGTCCTGGGAACAAGAGACCCAGTACTTC.

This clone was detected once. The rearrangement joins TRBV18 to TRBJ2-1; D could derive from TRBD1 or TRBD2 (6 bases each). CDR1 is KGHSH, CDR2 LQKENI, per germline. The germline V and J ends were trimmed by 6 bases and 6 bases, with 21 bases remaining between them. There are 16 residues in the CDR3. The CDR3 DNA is TGTGCCAGCTCGCCTGGAGGGGCTACAGGGTCCAATGAGCAGTTCTTC. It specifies CASSPGGATGSNEQFF. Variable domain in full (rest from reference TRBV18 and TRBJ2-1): NAGVMQNPRHLVRRRGQEARLRCSPMKGHSHVYWYRQLPEEGLKFMVYLQKENIIDESGMPKERFSAEFPKEGPSILRIQQVVRGDSAAYFCASSPGGATGSNEQFFGPGTRLTVL.

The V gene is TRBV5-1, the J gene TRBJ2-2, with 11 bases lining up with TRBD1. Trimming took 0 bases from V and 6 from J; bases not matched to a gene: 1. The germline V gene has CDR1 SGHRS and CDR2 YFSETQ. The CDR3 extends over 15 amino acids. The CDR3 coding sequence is TGCGCCAGCAGCTTGGGGGACAGGGGGTCCGGGGAGCTGTTTTTT. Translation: CASSLGDRGSGELFF.

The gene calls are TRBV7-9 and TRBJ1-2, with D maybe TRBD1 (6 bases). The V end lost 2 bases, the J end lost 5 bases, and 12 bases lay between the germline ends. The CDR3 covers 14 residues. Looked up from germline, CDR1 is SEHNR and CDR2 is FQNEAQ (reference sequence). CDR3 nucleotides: TGTGCCAGCAGCTTAAAAGGGACACCATATGGCTACACCTTC. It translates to CASSLKGTPYGYTF.

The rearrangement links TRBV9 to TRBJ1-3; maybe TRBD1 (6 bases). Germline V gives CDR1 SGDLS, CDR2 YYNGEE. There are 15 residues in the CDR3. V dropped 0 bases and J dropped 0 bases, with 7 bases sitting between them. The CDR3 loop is CASSVDRASGNTIYF. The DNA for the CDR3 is TGTGCCAGCAGCGTAGACAGGGCCTCTGGAAACACCATATATTTT. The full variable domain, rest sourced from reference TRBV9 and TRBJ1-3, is DSGVTQTPKHLITATGQRVTLRCSPRSGDLSVYWYQQSLDQGLQFLIQYYNGEERAKGNILERFSAQQFPDLHSELNLSSLELGDSALYFCASSVDRASGNTIYFGEGSWLTVV.

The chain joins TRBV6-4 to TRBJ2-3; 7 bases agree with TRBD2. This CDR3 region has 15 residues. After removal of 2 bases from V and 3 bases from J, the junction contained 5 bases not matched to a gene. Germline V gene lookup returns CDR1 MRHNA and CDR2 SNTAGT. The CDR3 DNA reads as TGTGCCAGCAGTGACCCTTTGCGGGGGACAGATACGCAGTATTTT. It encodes CASSDPLRGTDTQYF.

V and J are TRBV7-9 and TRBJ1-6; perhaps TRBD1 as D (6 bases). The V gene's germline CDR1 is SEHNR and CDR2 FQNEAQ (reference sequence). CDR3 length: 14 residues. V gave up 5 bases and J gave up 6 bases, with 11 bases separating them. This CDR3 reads CASSRTDSNSPLHF. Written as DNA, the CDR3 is TGTGCCAGCAGCAGGACAGATTCTAATTCACCCCTCCACTTT.

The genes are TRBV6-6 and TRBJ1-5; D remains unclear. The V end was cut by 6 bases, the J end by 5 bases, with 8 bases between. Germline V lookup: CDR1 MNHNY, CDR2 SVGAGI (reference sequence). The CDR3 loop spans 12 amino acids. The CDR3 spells CASSRRDQPQHF. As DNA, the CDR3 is TGTGCCAGCAGCCGACGGGATCAGCCCCAGCATTTT.

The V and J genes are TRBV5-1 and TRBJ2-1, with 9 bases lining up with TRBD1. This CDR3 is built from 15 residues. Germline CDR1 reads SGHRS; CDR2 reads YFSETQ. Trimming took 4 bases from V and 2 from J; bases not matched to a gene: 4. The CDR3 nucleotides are TGCGCCAGCAGCGCAGGACAGGGGACCTACAATGAGCAGTTCTTC. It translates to CASSAGQGTYNEQFF. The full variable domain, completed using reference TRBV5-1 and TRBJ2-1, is KAGVTQTPRYLIKTRGQQVTLSCSPISGHRSVSWYQQTPGQGLQFLFEYFSETQRNKGNFPGRFSGRQFSNSRSEMNVSTLELGDSALYLCASSAGQGTYNEQFFGPGTRLTVL.

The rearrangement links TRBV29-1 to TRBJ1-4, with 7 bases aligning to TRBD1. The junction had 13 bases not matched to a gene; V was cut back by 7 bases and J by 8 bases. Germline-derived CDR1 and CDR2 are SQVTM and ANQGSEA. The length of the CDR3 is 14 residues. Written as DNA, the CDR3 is TGCAGCGCCCGCCTAGGGGGCGGAAAGGAAAAACTGTTTTTT. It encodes CSARLGGGKEKLFF.

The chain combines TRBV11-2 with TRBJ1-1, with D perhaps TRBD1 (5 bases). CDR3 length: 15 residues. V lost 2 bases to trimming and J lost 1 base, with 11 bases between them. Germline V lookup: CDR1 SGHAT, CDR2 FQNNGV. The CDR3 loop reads CASSLRDSKNTEAFF. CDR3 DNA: TGTGCCAGCAGCTTAAGGGACTCCAAGAACACTGAAGCTTTCTTT.

The CDR3 here is CASSLLATNTGELFF. The CDR3 bases are TGCGCCAGCAGCCTCCTAGCGACGAACACCGGGGAGCTGTTTTTT. The chain employs TRBV4-1 and TRBJ2-2; a possible D gene is TRBD2 (6 bases). Germline V gene sequence: CDR1 MGHRA, CDR2 YSYEKL. The CDR3 has 15 residues. V dropped 4 bases and J dropped 0 bases, with 9 bases sitting between them.

For the CDR3, the DNA is TGTGCCAGCAGGCCCTCCGGGACAGTTCACACAGATACGCAGTATTTT. This codes for CASRPSGTVHTDTQYF. J is TRBJ2-3 and V is TRBV6-6, with 7 bases fitting TRBD1. From germline, CDR1 is MNHNY and CDR2 SVGAGI (reference sequence). The CDR3 is made up of 16 amino acids. V lost 6 bases, J lost 2 bases, and 11 bases stayed unmatched.